This entry lists 8 T cell receptor beta chains sequenced from one sample in a study of T cell repertoires in cytomegalovirus infection. A single record per CDR3 protein comes from TCRdb applying MiXCR to the reads. The sample lists tens of thousands of distinct CDR3 sequences; roughly half were seen once. Which antigens these TCRs recognize remains unknown. This material consisted of CD8+ T cells from cultured PBMCs, taken from culture after CMV antigen stimulation. Receptor source: a human donor in good health (CMV status not recorded). Some clones in this sample may be carry-over from other donors' samples.

V and J are TRBV7-9 and TRBJ1-2; possibly TRBD1 for D (5 bases). CDR3 length: 15 amino acids. Germline CDR1 and CDR2: SEHNR and FQNEAQ (reference sequence). The V end was cut by 2 bases, the J end by 3 bases, with 13 bases between. CDR3 nucleotide sequence: TGTGCCAGCAGCTTATTGCTTGGAGGGGACTATGGCTACACCTTC. It encodes CASSLLLGGDYGYTF.

The chain carries TRBV6-6 and TRBJ1-2; no reliable D call. The CDR3 is 16 residues long. Trimming left V 0 bases short and J 8 bases short, with 19 bases between. The germline V gene has CDR1 MNHNY and CDR2 SVGAGI (reference sequence). The CDR3, as DNA: TGTGCCAGCAGTTACTCAAGAGGAGCATCGCCTTGGGGCTACACCTTC. It codes for CASSYSRGASPWGYTF.

The chain couples TRBV28 to TRBJ2-1, with D tentatively TRBD2 (7 bases). The germline gives CDR1 MDHEN, CDR2 SYDVKM. The CDR3 is 14 residues long. Between the trimmed V and J ends, which lost 6 bases and 4 bases, there was a span of 13 bases. Here the CDR3 reads CASSGGLGYNEQFF. CDR3 nucleotides: TGTGCCAGCAGCGGGGGGCTCGGGTACAATGAGCAGTTCTTC.

This clonotype was observed a handful of times. The chain carries TRBV6-2 or TRBV6-3 and TRBJ2-1; 11 bases align to TRBD2. V was pared by 1 base and J by 4 bases, with 3 bases of the junction left unmatched. Germline-derived CDR1 and CDR2 are MNHEY and SVGEGT. The CDR3 consists of 16 residues. The CDR3 sequence is CASSYYSSGGYNEQFF. CDR3 coding DNA: TGTGCCAGCAGTTACTACTCTAGCGGGGGGTACAATGAGCAGTTCTTC.

V gene TRBV2 combines with J gene TRBJ1-5; 7 bases match TRBD1. Per germline, CDR1 SNHLY and CDR2 FYNNEI. After removal of 1 base from V and 4 bases from J, the junction contained 4 bases not matched to a gene. This CDR3 comprises 15 residues. The CDR3 coding sequence is TGTGCCAGCAGTGAAGTCAGGGGGAAAAATCAGCCCCAGCATTTT. This gives the protein CASSEVRGKNQPQHF.

The chain couples TRBV28 to TRBJ2-5; TRBD2 matches 10 bases. Germline CDR1 is MDHEN and CDR2 is SYDVKM. This CDR3 comprises 16 residues. Unmatched junction bases numbered 13, after V lost 5 bases and J lost 7 bases. CDR3 residues: CASSNMPLAGDGTQYF. CDR3 DNA sequence: TGTGCCAGCAGTAACATGCCGCTAGCGGGAGATGGGACCCAGTACTTC.

V usage is TRBV7-8 and J usage is TRBJ2-2; 7 bases agree with TRBD2. CDR1 and CDR2 (germline): SGHVS, FQNEAQ. The V segment lost 5 bases and the J segment 0 bases; nucleotides outside the gene matches: 6. The CDR3 spans 16 residues. The CDR3 loop reads CASSVKRGPNTGELFF. The CDR3 DNA sequence: TGTGCCAGCAGCGTTAAGCGGGGTCCGAACACCGGGGAGCTGTTTTTT.

Many counts were recorded for this clonotype. The chain recombines TRBV19 with TRBJ2-3; tentative D call: TRBD2 (6 bases). The CDR3 length is 15 residues. The germline V gene has CDR1 LNHDA and CDR2 SQIVND (reference sequence). V was cut by 5 bases and J by 0 bases, with 12 bases left in between. CDR3 protein: CASSSGTSSTDTQYF. In DNA form, the CDR3 reads TGTGCCAGTAGTTCCGGGACTTCAAGCACAGATACGCAGTATTTT.